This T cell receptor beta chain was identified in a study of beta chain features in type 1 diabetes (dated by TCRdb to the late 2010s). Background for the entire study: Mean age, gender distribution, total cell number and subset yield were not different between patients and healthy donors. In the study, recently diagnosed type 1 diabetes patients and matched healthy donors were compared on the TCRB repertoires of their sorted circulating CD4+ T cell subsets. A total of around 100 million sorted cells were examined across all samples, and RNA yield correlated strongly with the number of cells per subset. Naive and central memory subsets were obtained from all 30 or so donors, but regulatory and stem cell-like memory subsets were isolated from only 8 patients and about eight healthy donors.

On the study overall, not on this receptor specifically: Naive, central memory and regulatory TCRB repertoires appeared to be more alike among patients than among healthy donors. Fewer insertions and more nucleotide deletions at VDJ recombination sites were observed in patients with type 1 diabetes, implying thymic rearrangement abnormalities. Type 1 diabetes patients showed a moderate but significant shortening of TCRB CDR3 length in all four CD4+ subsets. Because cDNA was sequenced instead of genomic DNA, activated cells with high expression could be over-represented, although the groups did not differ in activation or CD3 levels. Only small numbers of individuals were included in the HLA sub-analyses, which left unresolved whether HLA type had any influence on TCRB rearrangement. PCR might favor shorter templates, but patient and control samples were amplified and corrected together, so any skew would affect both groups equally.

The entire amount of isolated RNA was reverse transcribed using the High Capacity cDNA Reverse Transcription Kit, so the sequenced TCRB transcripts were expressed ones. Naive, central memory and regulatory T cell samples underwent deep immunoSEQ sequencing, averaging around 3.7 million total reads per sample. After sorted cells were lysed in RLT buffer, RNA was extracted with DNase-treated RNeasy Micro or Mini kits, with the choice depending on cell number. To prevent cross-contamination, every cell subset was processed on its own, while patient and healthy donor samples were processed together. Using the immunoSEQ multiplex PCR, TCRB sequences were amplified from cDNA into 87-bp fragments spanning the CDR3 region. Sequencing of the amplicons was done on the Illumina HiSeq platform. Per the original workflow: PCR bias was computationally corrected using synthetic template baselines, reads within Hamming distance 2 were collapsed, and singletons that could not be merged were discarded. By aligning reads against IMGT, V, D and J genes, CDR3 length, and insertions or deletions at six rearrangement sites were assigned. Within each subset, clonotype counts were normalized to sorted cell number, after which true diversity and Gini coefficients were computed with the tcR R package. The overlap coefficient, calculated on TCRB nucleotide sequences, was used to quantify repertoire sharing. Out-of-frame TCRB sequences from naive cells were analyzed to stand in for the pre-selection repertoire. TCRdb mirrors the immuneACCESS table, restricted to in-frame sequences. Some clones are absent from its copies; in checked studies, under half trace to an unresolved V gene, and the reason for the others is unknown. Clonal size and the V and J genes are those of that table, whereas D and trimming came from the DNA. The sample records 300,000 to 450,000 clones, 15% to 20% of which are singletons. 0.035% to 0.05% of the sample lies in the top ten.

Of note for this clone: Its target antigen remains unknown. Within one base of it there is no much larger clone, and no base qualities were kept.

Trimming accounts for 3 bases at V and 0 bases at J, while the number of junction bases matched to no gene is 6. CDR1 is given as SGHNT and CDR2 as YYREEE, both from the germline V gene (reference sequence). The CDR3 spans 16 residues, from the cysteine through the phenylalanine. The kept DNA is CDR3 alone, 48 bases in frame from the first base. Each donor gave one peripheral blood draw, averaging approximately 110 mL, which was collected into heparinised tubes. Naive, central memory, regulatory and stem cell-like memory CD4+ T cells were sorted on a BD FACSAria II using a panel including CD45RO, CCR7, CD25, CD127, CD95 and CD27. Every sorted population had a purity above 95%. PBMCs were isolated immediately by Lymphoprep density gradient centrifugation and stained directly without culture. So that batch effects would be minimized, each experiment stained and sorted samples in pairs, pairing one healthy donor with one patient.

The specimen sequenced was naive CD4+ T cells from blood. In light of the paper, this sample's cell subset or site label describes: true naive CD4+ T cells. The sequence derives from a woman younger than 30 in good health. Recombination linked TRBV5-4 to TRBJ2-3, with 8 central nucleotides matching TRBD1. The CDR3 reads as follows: CASSSWTGYSTDTQYF. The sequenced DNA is TGTGCCAGCAGCTCATGGACAGGGTATAGCACAGATACGCAGTATTTT.